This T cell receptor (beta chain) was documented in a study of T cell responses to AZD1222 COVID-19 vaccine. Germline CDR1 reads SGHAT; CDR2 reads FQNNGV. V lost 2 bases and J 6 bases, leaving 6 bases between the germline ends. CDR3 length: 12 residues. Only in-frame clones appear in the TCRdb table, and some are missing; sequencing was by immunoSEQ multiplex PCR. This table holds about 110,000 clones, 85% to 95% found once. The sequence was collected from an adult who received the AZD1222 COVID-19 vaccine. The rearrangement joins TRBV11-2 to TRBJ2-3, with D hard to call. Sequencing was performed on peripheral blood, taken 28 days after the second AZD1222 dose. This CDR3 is CASSLNRDTQYF. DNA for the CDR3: TGTGCCAGCAGCTTAAATCGCGATACGCAGTATTTT.